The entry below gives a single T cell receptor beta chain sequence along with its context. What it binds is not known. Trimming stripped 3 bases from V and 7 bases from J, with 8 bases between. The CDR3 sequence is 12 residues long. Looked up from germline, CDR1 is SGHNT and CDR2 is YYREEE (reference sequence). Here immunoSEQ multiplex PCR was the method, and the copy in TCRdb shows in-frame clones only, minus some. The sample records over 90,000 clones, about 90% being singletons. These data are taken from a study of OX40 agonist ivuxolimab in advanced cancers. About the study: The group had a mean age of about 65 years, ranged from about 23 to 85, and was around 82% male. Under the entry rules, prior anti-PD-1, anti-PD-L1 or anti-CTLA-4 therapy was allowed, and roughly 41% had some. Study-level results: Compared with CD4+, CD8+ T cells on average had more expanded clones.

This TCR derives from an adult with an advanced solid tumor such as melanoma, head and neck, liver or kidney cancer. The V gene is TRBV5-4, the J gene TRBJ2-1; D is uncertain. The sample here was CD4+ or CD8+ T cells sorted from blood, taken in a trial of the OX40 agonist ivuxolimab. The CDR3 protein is CASSSSGNEQFF. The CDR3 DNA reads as TGTGCCAGCAGCTCCTCAGGAAATGAGCAGTTCTTC.